Following are 25 T cell receptor beta chains from one sample sequenced in a study of beta chain features in type 1 diabetes. Expressed TCRB transcripts got sequenced, as all isolated RNA was reverse transcribed. The table came from immunoSEQ multiplex PCR; TCRdb's copy has only in-frame clones and leaves some out. The sample has 300,000 or so clones; roughly 14% are singletons. Antigens of these TCRs are unknown. General study points: People with Type 1 diabetes carried modestly yet significantly shorter TCRB CDR3s in all four CD4+ subsets.

Sequencing used naive CD4+ T cells from blood. The receptors were gathered from a woman between 18 and 29 years old with type 1 diabetes.

The chain combines TRBV30 with TRBJ1-2, with D perhaps TRBD1 (5 bases). The CDR3 spans 15 residues. CDR1 is GTSNPN, CDR2 SVGIG, per germline (reference sequence). The V end was cut by 1 base, the J end by 7 bases, with 19 bases between. In DNA form, the CDR3 reads TGTGCCTGGAGTGACCCCCATGGAGGGGTGACTGGCTACACCTTC. Translation: CAWSDPHGGVTGYTF.

There are a few counts of this clone. The chain carries TRBV4-3 and TRBJ2-1, with D tentatively TRBD2 (6 bases). CDR3 length equals 15 residues. Trimming shortened V by 5 bases and J by 4 bases, and 15 bases separated the two germline ends. CDR1 LGHNA and CDR2 YSLEER come from the germline V gene. CDR3 nucleotides: TGCGCCAGCAGCGGGGGGAGATCCGTATACAATGAGCAGTTCTTC. This encodes CASSGGRSVYNEQFF.

This clone was observed a few times. CDR3 region: CASSSSGTVYGYTF. The CDR3 DNA reads TGTGCCAGCAGCAGTAGCGGGACAGTATATGGCTACACCTTC. The chain carries TRBV7-9 and TRBJ1-2; 7 nucleotides line up with TRBD1. J gave up 5 bases and V 5 bases, and 8 bases lay outside the gene matches. The CDR3 runs to 14 residues. Germline loops: CDR1 SEHNR, CDR2 FQNEAQ (reference sequence).

This clone was observed a handful of times. This chain connects TRBV7-9 to TRBJ1-2, with D maybe TRBD1 (6 bases). Trimming left V 1 base short and J 8 bases short, with 20 bases between. The CDR3 extends over 16 amino acids. The germline gives CDR1 SEHNR, CDR2 FQNEAQ (reference sequence). The DNA of the CDR3 is TGTGCCAGCAGCTTAGGACCCTCAGGGGAGAGAGGAGGCTACACCTTC. This sequence encodes CASSLGPSGERGGYTF.

There are a few counts of this clone. V is TRBV2 and J is TRBJ2-7; unclear D gene. Germline CDR1 and CDR2: SNHLY and FYNNEI. V was shortened by 4 bases and J by 2 bases, with 9 bases between the two germline ends. The CDR3 is 13 amino acids. CDR3 region: CASSAGEAYEQYV. CDR3 coding DNA: TGTGCCAGCAGTGCGGGTGAAGCCTACGAGCAGTACGTC.

In this sample, this clone turned up a few times. The CDR3 DNA sequence: TGTGCCAGCAGTGGTCTAGCGGGAGTAATCGAGCAGTACTTC. Residues: CASSGLAGVIEQYF. The chain combines TRBV2 with TRBJ2-7, with 10 bases lining up with TRBD2. This CDR3 region has 14 residues. The V gene's germline CDR1 is SNHLY and CDR2 FYNNEI. Trimming cost V 4 bases and J 6 bases; bases outside gene matches: 6.

This sequence joins TRBV15 and TRBJ2-1; TRBD1 matches at 7 bases. Germline V CDR1 and CDR2: LNHNV, YYDKDF (reference sequence). The CDR3 extends over 14 amino acids. The ends lost 1 base at V and 4 bases at J; junction bases unmatched: 1. DNA for the CDR3: TGTGCCACCAGCAGAGGGACAGGTTACAATGAGCAGTTCTTC. Translated: CATSRGTGYNEQFF.

This clone showed up just a few times. The chain recombines TRBV5-1 with TRBJ2-3, with TRBD2 matching 11 bases. CDR1 is SGHRS and CDR2 is YFSETQ in the germline V gene. CDR3 size: 16 residues. V shed 4 bases and J 2 bases; nucleotides not matched to a gene: 6. The CDR3 protein is CASSRSGLAATDTQYF. The CDR3 DNA follows: TGCGCCAGCAGCCGATCGGGACTAGCGGCCACAGATACGCAGTATTTT.

Only a few counts were recorded for this clone. In DNA, the CDR3 is TGTGCCATCAGACCATCCAGGGGGCAAGAGACCCAGTACTTC. This sequence encodes CAIRPSRGQETQYF. The gene calls are TRBV10-3 and TRBJ2-5; TRBD1 agrees at 7 bases. The CDR3 is 14 amino acids. Unmatched junction bases numbered 6, after V lost 6 bases and J lost 2 bases. In germline, CDR1 is ENHRY, CDR2 SYGVKD.

The chain links TRBV30 to TRBJ2-1; D is unclear. Looked up from germline, CDR1 is GTSNPN and CDR2 is SVGIG (reference sequence). V was shortened by 0 bases and J by 4 bases, with 7 bases between the two germline ends. This CDR3 contains 13 residues. The CDR3 is CAWSVFRYNEQFF. CDR3 DNA: TGTGCCTGGAGTGTATTTCGGTACAATGAGCAGTTCTTC. The variable domain in full, with the rest retrieved from reference TRBV30 and TRBJ2-1, is SQTIHQWPATLVQPVGSPLSLECTVEGTSNPNLYWYRQAAGRGLQLLFYSVGIGQISSEVPQNLSASRPQDRQFILSSKKLLLSDSGFYLCAWSVFRYNEQFFGPGTRLTVL.

The chain couples TRBV30 to TRBJ2-1, with D possibly being TRBD2 (5 bases). Germline V gives CDR1 GTSNPN, CDR2 SVGIG (reference sequence). V lost 0 bases and J 7 bases, leaving 13 bases between the germline ends. The CDR3 is made up of 14 amino acids. The CDR3 DNA reads as TGTGCCTGGAGTGTGGTGGACTCACGGAATGAGCAGTTCTTC. Translation gives CAWSVVDSRNEQFF.

The sample holds a few counts of this clone. The V call is TRBV7-8, the J call TRBJ1-1; D unresolved. This CDR3 has 14 residues. Trimming removed 2 bases from V and 1 base from J, with 8 bases in between. CDR1 and CDR2 (germline): SGHVS, FQNEAQ. The DNA of the CDR3 is TGTGCCAGCAGCTTATACATAACGAACACTGAAGCTTTCTTT. This gives the protein CASSLYITNTEAFF.

This clone was seen only a few times. This chain uses TRBV21-1 with TRBJ2-7; the table's D call TRBD1 went unverified against the DNA. TRBV21-1 is flagged as a pseudogene. CDR3 size: 14 residues. CDR3 sequence reads: CASSTRQGAHEQYV. In DNA form, the CDR3 reads TGTGCCAGCAGCACCAGACAGGGGGCACACGAGCAGTACGTC.

This clone has just a few counts. The V call is TRBV29-1, the J call TRBJ1-5; the match to TRBD1 covers 7 bases. Germline V CDR1 and CDR2: SQVTM, ANQGSEA. This CDR3 has 13 residues. J lost 7 bases, V lost 2 bases, and 5 bases had no gene match. The CDR3 DNA sequence: TGCAGCGTTGAAACTGACAGGGACCAGCCCCAGCATTTT. Translation: CSVETDRDQPQHF.

This clone has more than one count but fewer than ten. V gene TRBV7-2 combines with J gene TRBJ2-7; TRBD1 aligns across 12 bases. The ends lost 2 bases at V and 7 bases at J; junction bases unmatched: 15. The CDR3 has 18 residues. Germline V gene lookup returns CDR1 SGHTA and CDR2 FQGNSA. CDR3 sequence: CASSLQYRPGQGADEQYF. In nucleotides, the CDR3 is TGTGCCAGCAGCTTACAATACCGGCCGGGACAGGGGGCGGATGAGCAGTACTTC. Supplemented by reference TRBV7-2 and TRBJ2-7, the full variable domain reads GAGVSQSPSNKVTEKGKDVELRCDPISGHTALYWYRQSLGQGLEFLIYFQGNSAPDKSGLPSDRFSAERTGGSVSTLTIQRTQQEDSAVYLCASSLQYRPGQGADEQYFGPGTRLTVT.

The chain has TRBV7-6 and TRBJ1-1, with 8 bases that match TRBD1. The CDR3 has 14 amino acids. J was trimmed by 1 base and V by 8 bases; bases with no gene match: 6. The germline gives CDR1 SGHVS, CDR2 FNYEAQ. The CDR3 DNA reads TGTGCCAGCGGACAGGGTTTCGGGAACACTGAAGCTTTCTTT. It encodes CASGQGFGNTEAFF.

In its sample, this clone was seen a few times. The V and J genes are TRBV29-1 and TRBJ1-1, with D hard to call. In germline, CDR1 is SQVTM, CDR2 ANQGSEA. This CDR3 spans 14 amino acids. V lost 5 bases and J 2 bases, leaving 15 bases between the germline ends. CDR3 residues: CSVRQRLVNTEAFF. CDR3 nucleotide sequence: TGCAGCGTTAGACAAAGACTAGTTAACACTGAAGCTTTCTTT.

J is TRBJ2-1 and V is TRBV7-6; 10 nucleotides match TRBD2. There are 17 residues in the CDR3. The V gene end was trimmed by 2 bases and the J gene end by 4 bases; junction bases not matched to a gene: 8. The V gene's germline CDR1 is SGHVS and CDR2 FNYEAQ. CDR3 region: CASSLKLAGVSYNEQFF. DNA of the CDR3: TGTGCCAGCAGCTTAAAGCTAGCGGGAGTGTCGTACAATGAGCAGTTCTTC.

This clone was counted between two and nine times. V gene TRBV5-4 combines with J gene TRBJ2-2; unclear D gene. The CDR3 covers 14 residues. CDR1 is SGHNT, CDR2 YYREEE, per germline (reference sequence). V lost 6 bases and J 6 bases, leaving 15 bases between the germline ends. CDR3 loop: CASTPDRVSGELFF. The CDR3 DNA reads as TGTGCCAGCACCCCGGATCGGGTCTCCGGGGAGCTGTTTTTT.

The V call is TRBV14, the J call TRBJ2-7; 8 positions match TRBD1. J gave up 6 bases and V 0 bases, and 4 bases lay outside the gene matches. This CDR3 region has 14 residues. Germline loops: CDR1 SGHDN, CDR2 FVKESK. CDR3 protein: CASSQDDRGGEQYV. CDR3 DNA: TGTGCCAGCAGCCAAGATGACAGGGGCGGCGAGCAGTACGTC.

V usage is TRBV18 and J usage is TRBJ2-1; the D gene is possibly TRBD1 (6 bases). V was shortened by 2 bases and J by 10 bases, with 12 bases between the two germline ends. The CDR3 contains 13 residues. Looked up from germline, CDR1 is KGHSH and CDR2 is LQKENI. CDR3 in DNA: TGTGCCAGCTCACCAAATTCACAGGGAGAGCAGTTCTTC. This translates into CASSPNSQGEQFF.

The V and J genes are TRBV30 and TRBJ1-1, with D possibly TRBD1 on 5 matching bases. V was cut by 4 bases and J by 1 base, with 7 bases left in between. Germline values: CDR1 GTSNPN, CDR2 SVGIG (reference sequence). The CDR3 extends over 12 amino acids. The CDR3 here is CAWMDKNTEAFF. DNA of the CDR3: TGTGCCTGGATGGACAAGAACACTGAAGCTTTCTTT.

In its sample, this clone was seen a few times. At one of its ends the junction is not consistent with the germline gene, which may arise from a read error. The V gene is TRBV29-1, the J gene TRBJ2-3, with 7 bases aligning to TRBD1. Germline assignment: CDR1 SQVTM and CDR2 ANQGSEA. This CDR3 region has 13 residues. CDR3 protein: CSVEGGVTDTQYF. The CDR3 coding sequence is TGCAGCGTGGAAGGGGGCGTCACAGATACGCAGTATTTT.

The sample holds a few counts of this clone. The chain joins TRBV30 to TRBJ1-1; no reliable D call. Germline CDR1 GTSNPN, CDR2 SVGIG (reference sequence). V was cut by 4 bases and J by 5 bases, with 23 bases left in between. The CDR3 loop spans 16 amino acids. DNA for the CDR3: TGTGCCTGGAAGACCCCCCTGTGGGTCTCGGGTACTGAAGCTTTCTTT. It specifies CAWKTPLWVSGTEAFF.

This clone occurred a few times. V usage is TRBV2 and J usage is TRBJ2-3; possible D gene TRBD2, 6 bases. CDR3 size: 13 residues. V was clipped by 7 bases and J by 2 bases, with 10 bases between them. From germline, CDR1 is SNHLY and CDR2 FYNNEI. This CDR3 is CASNSGSTDTQYF. The CDR3 bases are TGTGCCAGCAACAGCGGGTCCACAGATACGCAGTATTTT. The variable domain in full, completed from reference TRBV2 and TRBJ2-3, reads EPEVTQTPSHQVTQMGQEVILRCVPISNHLYFYWYRQILGQKVEFLVSFYNNEISEKSEIFDDQFSVERPDGSNFTLKIRSTKLEDSAMYFCASNSGSTDTQYFGPGTRLTVL.